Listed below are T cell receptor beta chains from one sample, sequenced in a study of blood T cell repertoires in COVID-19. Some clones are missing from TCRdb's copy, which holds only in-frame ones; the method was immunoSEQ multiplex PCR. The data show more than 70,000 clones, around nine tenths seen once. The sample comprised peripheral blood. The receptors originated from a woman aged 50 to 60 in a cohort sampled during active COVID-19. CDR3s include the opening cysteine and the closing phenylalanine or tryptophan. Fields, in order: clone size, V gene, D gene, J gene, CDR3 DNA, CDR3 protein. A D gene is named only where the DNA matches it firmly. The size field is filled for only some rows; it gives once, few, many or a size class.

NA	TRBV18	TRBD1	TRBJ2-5	TGTGCCAGCTCACCCCCCGGGACAGGGGGGGAGACCCAGTACTTC	CASSPPGTGGETQYF
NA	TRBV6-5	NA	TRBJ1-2	TGTGCCAGCAGATACGACATAAGCTTTGGCTACACCTTC	CASRYDISFGYTF
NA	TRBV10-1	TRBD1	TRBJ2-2	TGCGCCAGCAGTGACCGGGACAGGAACACCGGGGAGCTGTTTTTT	CASSDRDRNTGELFF
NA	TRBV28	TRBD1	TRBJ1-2	TGTGCCAGCAGTTTTCCGACAGGGGGCCATGGCTACACCTTC	CASSFPTGGHGYTF
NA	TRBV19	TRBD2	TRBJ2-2	TGTGCCAGTAGTATCAGCGGGGGGGTGACCGGGGAGCTGTTTTTT	CASSISGGVTGELFF
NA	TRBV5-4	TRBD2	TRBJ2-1	TGTGCCAGCAGCCCACCTCGGGCTAGCGGGGGTGAGCAGTTCTTC	CASSPPRASGGEQFF
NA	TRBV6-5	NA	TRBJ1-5	TGTGCCAGCACCCCCGGGGGAGGGCAGCCCCAGCATTTT	CASTPGGGQPQHF
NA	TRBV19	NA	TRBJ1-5	TGTGCCAGTAGTATAGCCTCGAGGGGACTGGGCAATCAGCCCCAGCATTTT	CASSIASRGLGNQPQHF
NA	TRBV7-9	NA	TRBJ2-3	TGTGCCAGCAGCTTAGGTCTCTCCCAGGCCACAGATACGCAGTATTTT	CASSLGLSQATDTQYF
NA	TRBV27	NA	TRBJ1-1	TGTGCCAGCAGTTTACAGGGGAAGAACACTGAAGCTTTCTTT	CASSLQGKNTEAFF
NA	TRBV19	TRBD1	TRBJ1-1	TGTGCCAGTAGTCCCGCGGACAGGGGGTTGACTGAAGCTTTCTTT	CASSPADRGLTEAFF
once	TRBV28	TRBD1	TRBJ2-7	TGTGCCAGCAGTCAAACGGGACAGTTCTACGAGCAGTACTTC	CASSQTGQFYEQYF
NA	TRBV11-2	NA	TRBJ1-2	TGTGCCAGCAGCCCCGCTGGGAGGGGTAGCTATGGCTACACCTTC	CASSPAGRGSYGYTF
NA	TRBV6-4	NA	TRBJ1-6	TGTGCCAGCCTGGGGGGGAGGTGTGGGCCAAGCTCCTATAATTCACCCCTCCACTTT	CASLGGRCGPSSYNSPLHF
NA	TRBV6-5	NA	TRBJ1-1	TGTGCCAGCAGGGCAGGAGTGGGGCCTGAAGCTTTCTTT	CASRAGVGPEAFF
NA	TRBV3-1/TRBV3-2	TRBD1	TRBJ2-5	TGTGCCAGCAAAATCAGGGGGAGCGAGACCCAGTACTTC	CASKIRGSETQYF
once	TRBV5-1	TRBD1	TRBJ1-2	TGCGCCAGCAGCTCCGGACAGGAAACTTATGGCTACACCTTC	CASSSGQETYGYTF
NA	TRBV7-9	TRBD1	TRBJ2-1	TGTGCCAGCAGCTTTAGGGACAGACTTTACAATGAGCAGTTCTTC	CASSFRDRLYNEQFF
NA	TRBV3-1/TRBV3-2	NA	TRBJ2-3	TGTGCCAGCAGCCAAATTATCGGTAAACAGGGCTTTACGCAGTATTTT	CASSQIIGKQGFTQYF
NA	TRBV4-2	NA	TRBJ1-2	TGTGCCAGCAGCTCGGGACTGGCTAACTATGGCTACACCTTC	CASSSGLANYGYTF
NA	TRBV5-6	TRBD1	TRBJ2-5	TGTGCCAGCGGAGACAGGGGACAGACCCAGTACTTC	CASGDRGQTQYF
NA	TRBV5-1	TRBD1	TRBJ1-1	TGCGCCAGCAGCAAGGACAGGGGACGGAAGGGGAACACTGAAGCTTTCTTT	CASSKDRGRKGNTEAFF
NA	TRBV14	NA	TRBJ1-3	TGTGCCAGCAGCCAAGTAACGGGGACATCTGGAAACACCATATATTTT	CASSQVTGTSGNTIYF
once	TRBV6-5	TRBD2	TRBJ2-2	TGTGCCAGCAGACTCGGACTAGCGGACACCGGGGAGCTGTTTTTT	CASRLGLADTGELFF
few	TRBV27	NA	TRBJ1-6	TGTGCCAGCTCTGGGCAGTATAATTCACCCCTCCACTTT	CASSGQYNSPLHF
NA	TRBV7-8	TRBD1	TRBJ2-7	TGTGCCAGCAGCCAGGACAGGGGCGAGCAGTACTTC	CASSQDRGEQYF
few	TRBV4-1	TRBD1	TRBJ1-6	TGCGCCAGCAGCCAAGGGACAGGGCTAGGCTCACCCCTCCACTTT	CASSQGTGLGSPLHF
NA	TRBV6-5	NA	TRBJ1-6	TGTGCCAGCAGTCTAGACAGGCGGAATTCACCCCTCCACTTT	CASSLDRRNSPLHF
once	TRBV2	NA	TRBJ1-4	TGTGCCAGCAGTGTAGGACACCCTGAAAAACTGTTTTTT	CASSVGHPEKLFF
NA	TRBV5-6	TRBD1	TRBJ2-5	TGTGCCAGCAGCTTGAGACAGGGGGCTGGAAAAGAGACCCAGTACTTC	CASSLRQGAGKETQYF
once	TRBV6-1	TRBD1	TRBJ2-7	TGTGCCAGCAGTGAAGCCTCCCCATGGAGGTCAGGGGGCCACGAGCAGTACTTC	CASSEASPWRSGGHEQYF
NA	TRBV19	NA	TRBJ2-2	TGTGCCAGTAAGGTGGGGGGAGCCGGGGAGCTGTTTTTT	CASKVGGAGELFF
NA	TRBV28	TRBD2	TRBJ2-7	TGTGCCAGCCAGGGGTATAGCGGGAGTCGAACCTACGAGCAGTACTTC	CASQGYSGSRTYEQYF
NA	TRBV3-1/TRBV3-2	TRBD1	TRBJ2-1	TGTGCCAGCAGCCAGGCCGGGACAGGTGGCTACAATGAGCAGTTCTTC	CASSQAGTGGYNEQFF
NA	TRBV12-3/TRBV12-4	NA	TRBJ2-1	TGTGCCAGCAGTTCCCCCCCAGGGGAGCAGTTCTTC	CASSSPPGEQFF
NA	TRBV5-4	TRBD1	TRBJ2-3	TGTGCCAGCAGCTTGGGGGGACAGTCATCAGATACGCAGTATTTT	CASSLGGQSSDTQYF
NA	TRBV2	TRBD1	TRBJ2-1	TGTGCCAGCAGCAAATTCGACAGGGTAGCCTACAATGAGCAGTTCTTC	CASSKFDRVAYNEQFF
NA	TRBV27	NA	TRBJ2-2	TGTGCCAGCAGCGTAACGGGAGTCTGGGACGGGGAGCTGTTTTTT	CASSVTGVWDGELFF
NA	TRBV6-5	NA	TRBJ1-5	TGTGCCAGTGTGAGGGATAGCAATCAGCCCCAGCATTTT	CASVRDSNQPQHF
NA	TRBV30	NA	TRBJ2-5	TGTGCCTGGAGTCAGGGGAACCAAGAGACCCAGTACTTC	CAWSQGNQETQYF
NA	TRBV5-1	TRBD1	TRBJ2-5	TGCGCCAGCAGAAGCACAGGGGGAGAGACCCAGTACTTC	CASRSTGGETQYF
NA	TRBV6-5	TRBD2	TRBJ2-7	TGTGCCAGCGGGAGCGGGGGGGCCTCCTACGAGCAGTACTTC	CASGSGGASYEQYF
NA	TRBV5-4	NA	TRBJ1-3	TGTGCCAGCAGCTTGCGGGGCTCTGGAAACACCATATATTTT	CASSLRGSGNTIYF
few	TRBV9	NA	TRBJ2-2	TGTGCCAGCAGCGCCCGGAACACCGGGGAGCTGTTTTTT	CASSARNTGELFF
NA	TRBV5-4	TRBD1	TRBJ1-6	TGTGCCAGCAGCGACCAGGGGGCTTCTAAGGGCTCCTATAATTCACCCCTCCACTTT	CASSDQGASKGSYNSPLHF
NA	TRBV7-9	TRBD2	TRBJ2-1	TGTGCCAGCAGCTCCTTAGCGGGGGGGCACCATGAGCAGTTCTTC	CASSSLAGGHHEQFF
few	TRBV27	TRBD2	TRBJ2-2	TGTGCCAGCAGTTTACAGGGACTAGCGGTGAACACCGGGGAGCTGTTTTTT	CASSLQGLAVNTGELFF
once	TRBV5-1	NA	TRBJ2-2	TGCGCCAGCAGCTTGGAGCTAGCCGGGGAGCTGTTTTTT	CASSLELAGELFF
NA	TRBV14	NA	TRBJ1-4	TGTGCCAGCAGCAAAGGGAGGGGATGGAGTGAAAAACTGTTTTTT	CASSKGRGWSEKLFF
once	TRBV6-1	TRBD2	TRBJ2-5	TGTGCCAGCAGTGAACTAGCGGGAGGAGTCGGGGAGACCCAGTACTTC	CASSELAGGVGETQYF
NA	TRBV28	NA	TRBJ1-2	TGTGCCAGCAGTCCAGCTTCAGGGGTGAATTATGGCTACACCTTC	CASSPASGVNYGYTF
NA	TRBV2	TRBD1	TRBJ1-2	TGTGCCAGCAGTTCCTATACTGGACAGGGAGAGGATGGCTACACCTTC	CASSSYTGQGEDGYTF
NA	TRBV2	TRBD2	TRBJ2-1	TGTGCCAGCAGTTCCGGGACTAGCGGAATCAATGAGCAGTTCTTC	CASSSGTSGINEQFF
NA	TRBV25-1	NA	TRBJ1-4	TGTGCCAGCAGTGAATCGGTCCGGTCGGGTGAAAAACTGTTTTTT	CASSESVRSGEKLFF
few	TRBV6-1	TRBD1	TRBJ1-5	TGTGCCAGCAGTGAAGGGACAGGGTTTAGCAATCAGCCCCAGCATTTT	CASSEGTGFSNQPQHF
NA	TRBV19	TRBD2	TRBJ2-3	TGTGCCAGTAGCCAACGACTAGCGGGCCAATCTAGCACAGATACGCAGTATTTT	CASSQRLAGQSSTDTQYF
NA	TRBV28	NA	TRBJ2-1	TGTGCCACCGGGACATACAATGAGCAGTTCTTC	CATGTYNEQFF
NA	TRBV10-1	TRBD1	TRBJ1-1	TGCGCCAGCAGTGAGGATTCAGCAAGGGGGCGTGAAGCTTTCTTT	CASSEDSARGREAFF
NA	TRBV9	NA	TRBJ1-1	TGTGCCAGCAGCTCACCGACAGGGAACACTGAAGCTTTCTTT	CASSSPTGNTEAFF